The rows below give T cell receptor beta chains drawn from one sample of a study of blood T cell repertoires in COVID-19. Repertoires were generated with immunoSEQ multiplex PCR, while TCRdb's copy carries only in-frame clones and drops some. The sample lists some 270,000 clones; roughly 89% were seen once. Sequencing was performed on peripheral blood. Receptors originate from a woman aged 40 to 49 who had recovered from COVID-19. Both conserved end residues are trimmed from each CDR3. Each record gives: J gene, V gene, CDR3 protein.

>TRBJ1-1|TRBV7-2
ASSPGQSTEAF
>TRBJ1-1|TRBV15
ATSGGRQGLNTEAF
>TRBJ2-3|TRBV24-1
ATSELQAGGSTDTQY
>TRBJ1-2|TRBV2
ASSESQGGGYGYT
>TRBJ2-7|TRBV5-4
ASSLAGGPTYEQY
>TRBJ2-7|TRBV10-3
AISEGTGAYEQY
>TRBJ1-1|TRBV7-2
ASSSQGPTEAF
>TRBJ2-5|TRBV2
ASSEPMSETQY
>TRBJ2-5|TRBV5-1
ASSRAQTGFGETQY
>TRBJ1-5|TRBV12-3/TRBV12-4
ASSLPGQPQH
>TRBJ2-2|TRBV19
ASSDFDSRTGELF
>TRBJ2-5|TRBV28
ASSPTSGGELAGGSTQY
>TRBJ2-2|TRBV5-1
ASSSDKVMNTGELF
>TRBJ1-2|TRBV6-5
ASSYSTTHFGYT
>TRBJ1-4|TRBV28
ASSLFFGHDNEKLF
>TRBJ2-2|TRBV9
ASSARDRAAGELF
>TRBJ1-5|TRBV27
ASTGNQPQH